Below, 12 T cell receptor beta chains from the same sample are listed, as sequenced in a study of early T cells in non-severe SARS-CoV-2 infection. TCRdb called the 5' RACE reads again in MiXCR, with one record for every CDR3 protein. This sample has about 44,000 distinct CDR3 sequences, with 20% to 25% found just once. The source material was whole blood, sampled at baseline. These receptor sequences come from an adult who was a healthcare worker with PCR-confirmed SARS-CoV-2 infection or an uninfected control (not recorded which).

This clonotype was recorded a few times. Here the CDR3 reads CASSSDKTRNTEAFF. In DNA form, the CDR3 reads TGTGCCAGCAGCTCGGACAAGACAAGGAACACTGAAGCTTTCTTT. The V and J genes are TRBV7-9 and TRBJ1-1; tentatively, D is TRBD1 (5 bases). Trimming removed 4 bases from V and 1 base from J, with 13 bases in between. The CDR3 has 15 amino acids. Germline CDR1 SEHNR, CDR2 FQNEAQ (reference sequence).

V usage is TRBV7-8 and J usage is TRBJ2-5, with TRBD1 as a possible D gene (5 bases). The CDR3 extends over 14 amino acids. Germline V gives CDR1 SGHVS, CDR2 FQNEAQ. Trimming took off 2 bases at V and 5 bases at J, with 12 bases between the two ends. This chain's CDR3 is CASSLWGILETQYF. CDR3 bases: TGTGCCAGCAGCTTATGGGGCATTCTCGAGACCCAGTACTTC. The full variable domain, its missing parts supplied by reference TRBV7-8 and TRBJ2-5, is GAGVSQSPRYKVAKRGQDVALRCDPISGHVSLFWYQQALGQGPEFLTYFQNEAQLDKSGLPSDRFFAERPEGSVSTLKIQRTQQEDSAVYLCASSLWGILETQYFGPGTRLLVL.

The CDR3 DNA reads TGTGCCAGCAGCTTGGTCCTAGCGGATCAAGAGACCCAGTACTTC. The encoded protein is CASSLVLADQETQYF. The chain couples TRBV5-4 to TRBJ2-5, with 7 bases aligning to TRBD2. CDR3 size: 15 residues. V dropped 0 bases and J dropped 2; count of bases not matched to a gene: 4. The V gene's germline CDR1 is SGHNT and CDR2 YYREEE (reference sequence).

This clonotype was picked up a small number of times. The gene calls are TRBV12-3 or TRBV12-4 and TRBJ2-3, with D possibly matching TRBD2 (6 bases). This CDR3 region has 15 residues. Between the trimmed V and J ends, which lost 7 bases and 1 base, there was a span of 15 bases. The CDR3 is CASTNRRVRTDTQYF. DNA for the CDR3: TGTGCCAGCACCAACCGGAGGGTGCGCACAGATACGCAGTATTTT.

This clonotype was picked up a small number of times. This chain links TRBV6-5 with TRBJ2-7, with TRBD1 matching over 10 bases. Germline CDR1 and CDR2: MNHEY and SVGAGI. The CDR3 extends over 15 amino acids. V gave up 2 bases and J gave up 7 bases; unmatched junction bases: 8. Written as DNA, the CDR3 is TGTGCCAGCAGTTACCTCGGACAGGGGGAGGGAGAGCAGTACTTC. Protein sequence: CASSYLGQGEGEQYF.

The chain combines TRBV21-1 with TRBJ2-1; TRBD1, the table's D call, was not compared with the DNA. TRBV21-1 is termed a pseudogene. CDR3 size: 15 residues. CDR3 sequence: CASSTDRGRGDEQFF. The CDR3 nucleotides are TGTGCCAGCAGCACGGACAGGGGGCGCGGAGATGAGCAGTTCTTC.

This clonotype was seen a few times. The J gene is TRBJ2-3, the V gene TRBV7-6, with TRBD2 matching over 13 bases. Germline values: CDR1 SGHVS, CDR2 FNYEAQ. This CDR3 spans 18 amino acids. V lost 4 bases, J lost 0 bases, and 7 bases stayed unmatched. DNA for the CDR3: TGTGCCAGCAGCTCCGGGACTAGCGGGGCCACTAGCACAGATACGCAGTATTTT. It yields the protein CASSSGTSGATSTDTQYF.

V is TRBV25-1 and J is TRBJ2-3; TRBD1 might be the D (5 bases). The CDR3 contains 17 residues. With 5 bases removed from V and 1 base from J, the gap between germline ends came to 19 bases. CDR1 and CDR2 from the germline V gene are MGHDK and SYGVNS. In nucleotides, the CDR3 is TGTGCCAGCAGTTCCTCCAGGGTTGACTTCGGCACAGATACGCAGTATTTT. This sequence encodes CASSSSRVDFGTDTQYF.

The J gene is TRBJ2-3, the V gene TRBV7-8; D uncertain. V lost 5 bases to trimming and J lost 4 bases, with 22 bases between them. Looked up from germline, CDR1 is SGHVS and CDR2 is FQNEAQ. The CDR3 runs 17 residues. CDR3 sequence (DNA): TGTGCCAGCAGCCCCCACCTGGCTACCACCGTCGCAGATACGCAGTATTTT. Its protein is CASSPHLATTVADTQYF. The whole variable domain, remainder taken from reference TRBV7-8 and TRBJ2-3, is GAGVSQSPRYKVAKRGQDVALRCDPISGHVSLFWYQQALGQGPEFLTYFQNEAQLDKSGLPSDRFFAERPEGSVSTLKIQRTQQEDSAVYLCASSPHLATTVADTQYFGPGTRLTVL.

This clonotype was seen a handful of times. The V call is TRBV7-8, the J call TRBJ1-2; no reliable D call. Trimming took off 5 bases at V and 4 bases at J, with 14 bases between the two ends. Germline V gene lookup returns CDR1 SGHVS and CDR2 FQNEAQ. There are 14 residues in the CDR3. The CDR3 DNA reads as TGTGCCAGCAGCCTCGGACTGCAGATCTATGGCTACACCTTC. Protein product: CASSLGLQIYGYTF. Full variable domain (missing parts from reference TRBV7-8 and TRBJ1-2): GAGVSQSPRYKVAKRGQDVALRCDPISGHVSLFWYQQALGQGPEFLTYFQNEAQLDKSGLPSDRFFAERPEGSVSTLKIQRTQQEDSAVYLCASSLGLQIYGYTFGSGTRLTVV.

In this sample, this clonotype turned up a few times. For the CDR3, the DNA is TGCGCCAGCAGCTCCCGGGACAGGGGGAACACTGAAGCTTTCTTT. Encoded protein: CASSSRDRGNTEAFF. V usage is TRBV5-1 and J usage is TRBJ1-1; 10 bases are shared with TRBD1. The length of the CDR3 is 15 residues. Germline trimming cut 3 bases from V and 1 base from J; bases unmatched to any gene: 3. Looked up from germline, CDR1 is SGHRS and CDR2 is YFSETQ.

In its sample, this clonotype was seen a few times. The chain combines TRBV3-1 with TRBJ1-4; no clear D gene. Per the germline V gene, CDR1 is LGHDT and CDR2 is YNNKEL (reference sequence). The length of the CDR3 is 13 residues. V lost 0 bases and J lost 5, with 4 bases in between. In nucleotides, the CDR3 is TGTGCCAGCAGCCAAGATAGAAATGAAAAACTGTTTTTT. It is translated as CASSQDRNEKLFF.